The next 16 T cell receptor delta chains were all read from a single sample in a study of gamma-delta T cells after stem cell transplantation (dated by TCRdb to 2016 to 2017). Receptor amplification or capture employed RT-PCR. TCRdb shows the sequencer as Illumina MiSeq. Public reads were reanalyzed in TCRdb with CATT, and rows carrying the same DNA were merged afterwards. Counted in this sample were 800 to 900 delta-chain clones; approximately 19% of them appeared once. The ten largest clones represent about 25% of the sample. The sequenced material came from gamma-delta T cells. These receptors originate from a human donor. It is not recorded whose cells these are; they may come from a transplant donor.

Relative to its sample, this clone is large. V usage is TRDV2 and J usage is TRDJ1, with D tentatively TRDD3 (6 bases). With 7 bases removed from V and 4 bases from J, the gap between germline ends came to 21 bases. Germline V gene lookup returns CDR1 GEAIGNYY and CDR2 EKD. The CDR3 sequence is 15 residues long. The CDR3 is CACAHIAGDDDKLIF. For the CDR3, the DNA is TGTGCCTGCGCTCATATAGCGGGGGACGACGATAAACTCATCTTT.

The table lists this clone with a few counts. A single base is all that separates this from a far larger clone, so a read error is likely. This chain joins TRDV2 and TRDJ3; 8 nucleotides line up with TRDD3. CDR1 is GEAIGNYY, CDR2 EKD, per germline. The CDR3 has 21 amino acids. Trimming removed 5 bases from V and 0 bases from J; junction bases left unmatched: 17. The CDR3 loop reads CACGKVWGDNPRSWDTRQMFF. In DNA, the CDR3 is TGTGCCTGTGGCAAGGTCTGGGGGGATAATCCCCGCTCCTGGGACACCCGACAGATGTTTTTC.

Regarding this clone: With only one base between it and a far larger clone, this is likely a read error. The J gene is TRDJ1, the V gene TRDV2; no reliable D call. CDR1 and CDR2 (germline): GEAIGNYY, EKD. There are 16 residues in the CDR3. The CDR3 loop reads CACDALNSPYTDKPIF. The CDR3 DNA reads TGTGCCTGTGACGCTTTAAATTCCCCGTACACCGATAAACCCATCTTT.

For this clone: A far larger clone is a single base away, which makes a read error likely. The same CDR3 also results from other DNA sequences found in this sample. This chain uses TRDV2 with TRDJ1; TRDD3 aligns across 11 bases. From germline, CDR1 is GEAIGNYY and CDR2 EKD. The CDR3 covers 14 residues. The ends lost 7 bases at V and 4 bases at J; junction bases unmatched: 7. This CDR3 reads CACDVLGDSDKLIF. Here the CDR3 DNA reads TGTGCCTGCGACGTACTGGGGGATAGCGATAAACTCATCTTT.

This clone appeared a few times. A far larger clone differs by one base, so this is likely a read error. The rearrangement joins TRDV2 to TRDJ1, with 11 bases that match TRDD3. From germline, CDR1 is GEAIGNYY and CDR2 EKD. After removal of 5 bases from V and 0 bases from J, the junction contained 16 bases not matched to a gene. The CDR3 is 19 residues long. The CDR3 is CACGTVGLGDNGYTDKLIF. DNA for the CDR3: TGTGCCTGTGGCACTGTTGGACTGGGGGATAACGGGTACACCGATAAACTCATCTTT.

On this clone itself: A far larger clone differs by one base, so this is likely a read error. At the DNA level, this CDR3 is encoded by other sequences in the same sample as well. This CDR3 is CACDTAGFLRTSTGGYVTDKLIF. The CDR3 nucleotides are TGTGCCTGTGACACCGCAGGCTTCCTACGAACAAGTACTGGGGGATACGTCACCGATAAACTCATCTTT. The chain employs TRDV2 and TRDJ1; 13 bases map to TRDD3. The CDR3 is made up of 23 amino acids. V trimming: 0 bases; J trimming: 1 base; junction bases outside the gene matches: 22. Germline-derived CDR1 and CDR2 are GEAIGNYY and EKD.

This clone was counted only a few times. TCRdb's protein, taken from a much larger clone, differs from this DNA's translation at residue 16, likely owing to a read error; the protein displayed comes from the DNA. The CDR3 reads CACDTVGGGYTRADKPIF. The CDR3 DNA follows: TGTGCCTGTGACACCGTAGGTGGGGGATACACGCGGGCCGATAAACCCATCTTT. The chain recombines TRDV2 with TRDJ1; 10 bases map to TRDD3. Germline CDR1 GEAIGNYY, CDR2 EKD. The CDR3 loop spans 18 amino acids.

The sample holds a few counts of this clone. The protein in TCRdb stems from a much larger clone and differs at residue 8 from this DNA's translation, likely a read error; here the protein is translated from the DNA. V gene TRDV2 combines with J gene TRDJ3, with D uncertain. Looked up from germline, CDR1 is GEAIGNYY and CDR2 is EKD. V gave up 0 bases and J gave up 0 bases, with 11 bases separating them. The CDR3 loop spans 18 amino acids. CDR3 nucleotides: TGTGCCTGTGACACCGTAAGTATCCGCTCCTGGGACACCCGACAGATGTTTTTC. Translation: CACDTVSIRSWDTRQMFF.

As concerns this clone: A far bigger clonotype differs at one base, so this is likely a read error. The chain carries TRDV2 and TRDJ3; 10 positions match TRDD3. Per germline, CDR1 GEAIGNYY and CDR2 EKD. This CDR3 region has 19 residues. V lost 5 bases, J lost 0 bases, and 9 bases stayed unmatched. The CDR3 nucleotides are TGTGCCTGTGGCACGGCTGGGGGATATGCCTCCTGGGACACCCGACAGATGTTTTTC. Protein sequence: CACGTAGGYASWDTRQMFF.

With respect to this clone: This DNA's translation differs at residue 11 from TCRdb's protein, which comes from a much larger clone; a read error is likely, and the protein shown is translated from the DNA. The chain carries TRDV2 and TRDJ1; 8 positions match TRDD3. The CDR3 consists of 18 residues. The germline gives CDR1 GEAIGNYY, CDR2 EKD. V shed 1 base, J shed 2 bases, and the junction held 14 bases outside the gene matches. The CDR3 loop reads CACDTLVVLGGETDKLIF. The CDR3 DNA sequence: TGTGCCTGTGACACTTTAGTTGTACTGGGGGGCGAGACCGATAAACTCATCTTT.

This clone was observed a handful of times. A much larger clone differs by one base, so this may be a read error. The chain combines TRDV2 with TRDJ1; D is perhaps TRDD3 (6 bases). The CDR3 spans 15 residues. CDR1 and CDR2 (germline): GEAIGNYY, EKD. The V end was cut by 3 bases, the J end by 1 base, with 14 bases between. The CDR3 reads CACDGLSGATDKLIF. DNA of the CDR3: TGTGCCTGTGACGGCCTGTCTGGGGCCACCGATAAACTCATCTTT.

There are a few counts of this clone. A far larger clone lies a single base away; this is likely a read error. At the DNA level, this CDR3 is encoded by other sequences in the same sample as well. The chain joins TRDV2 to TRDJ1; 7 nucleotides agree with TRDD3. The CDR3 runs to 20 residues. V shed 7 bases, J shed 1 base, and the junction held 26 bases outside the gene matches. Germline CDR1 reads GEAIGNYY; CDR2 reads EKD. This CDR3 is CACDHIGRTGDPKGTDKLIF. CDR3 nucleotides: TGTGCCTGCGACCACATAGGGCGTACTGGGGATCCCAAGGGCACCGATAAACTCATCTTT.

This clone has a handful of counts. The mismatch at residue 15 between this DNA's translation and the TCRdb protein of a much larger clone likely reflects a read error; the protein shown is translated from the DNA. The chain uses TRDV2 and TRDJ3, with TRDD3 matching 12 bases. Germline V gene sequence: CDR1 GEAIGNYY, CDR2 EKD. The CDR3 runs 21 residues. The CDR3: CACDTISTGGYSSWGTRQMFF. The CDR3 DNA sequence: TGTGCCTGTGACACTATCAGTACTGGGGGATACAGCTCCTGGGGCACCCGACAGATGTTTTTC.

This clone was observed a handful of times. One base separates it from a far larger clone, so it is likely a read error. The V gene is TRDV2, the J gene TRDJ1; TRDD3 matches 8 bases. Germline CDR1 reads GEAIGNYY; CDR2 reads EKD. The CDR3 is made up of 20 amino acids. Trimming at V came to 3 bases and at J to 1 base, leaving 21 bases not matched to a gene. The CDR3 DNA is TGTGCCTGTGACGCCGTCGCGGGCTGGGGGACCCCGGGGCGCACCGATAAACTCATCTTT. This sequence encodes CACDAVAGWGTPGRTDKLIF.

On this clone: This likely traces to a read error, being one base from a far larger clone. The identical CDR3 is also encoded by other nucleotide sequences in the sample. This chain links TRDV2 with TRDJ3; D perhaps matches TRDD3 (6 bases). The CDR3 covers 24 residues. Per the germline V gene, CDR1 is GEAIGNYY and CDR2 is EKD. DNA for the CDR3: TGTGCCTGCGACACCGGTGGCTGGGGCCTAACCGGGTTCGCGCGCTCCTGGGACACCCGACAGATGTTTTTC. It yields the protein CACDTGGWGLTGFARSWDTRQMFF.

A remark on this clone: A read error likely explains this, since a far larger clone differs by one base. Other DNA sequences in this specimen translate into the identical CDR3. The chain has TRDV2 and TRDJ1; 9 bases match TRDD3. Per germline, CDR1 GEAIGNYY and CDR2 EKD. The CDR3 length is 23 residues. The DNA for the CDR3 is TGTGCCTGCGACACCGTAGCTTCGGGCCATACTGGGGGACAAACCCAGTACACCGATAAACTCATCTTT. Its translation: CACDTVASGHTGGQTQYTDKLIF.